These 2 T cell receptor beta chains came from one sample sequenced in a study of CD8+CD57+ T cells in acquired aplastic anemia. The study profiled TCR beta VDJ and CDR3 using genomic DNA as template. TCRdb redid the calling of the reads with MiXCR, one entry per CDR3 protein. The table records 200,000 or so distinct CDR3 sequences, roughly half of them present only once. Patients chosen for sequencing had shown CD8+CD57+ cell expansion by flow cytometry. The sequencing sample was made of sorted CD4+, CD8+, or CD8+CD57+ T cells (not recorded which) from PBMCs. All receptors come from a human donor with aplastic anemia.

The chain employs TRBV25-1 and TRBJ2-7, with a possible D match to TRBD1 (6 bases). V was shortened by 4 bases and J by 4 bases, with 8 bases between the two germline ends. The CDR3 is 12 amino acids. Germline V gene data show CDR1 as MGHDK and CDR2 as SYGVNS. The CDR3 loop reads CASSVTGYEQYF. Written as DNA, the CDR3 is TGTGCCAGCAGTGTCACAGGGTACGAGCAGTACTTC.

This clonotype has a count of ten or more. V and J are TRBV27 and TRBJ1-2; 10 nucleotides match TRBD1. The V and J ends lost 6 bases and 6 bases, in that order; junction bases with no gene match: 1. Germline assignment: CDR1 MNHEY and CDR2 SMNVEV (reference sequence). The CDR3 sequence is 12 residues long. The CDR3 reads CASRTGGHGYTF. The CDR3 nucleotides read TGTGCCAGCAGGACAGGGGGCCATGGCTACACCTTC.